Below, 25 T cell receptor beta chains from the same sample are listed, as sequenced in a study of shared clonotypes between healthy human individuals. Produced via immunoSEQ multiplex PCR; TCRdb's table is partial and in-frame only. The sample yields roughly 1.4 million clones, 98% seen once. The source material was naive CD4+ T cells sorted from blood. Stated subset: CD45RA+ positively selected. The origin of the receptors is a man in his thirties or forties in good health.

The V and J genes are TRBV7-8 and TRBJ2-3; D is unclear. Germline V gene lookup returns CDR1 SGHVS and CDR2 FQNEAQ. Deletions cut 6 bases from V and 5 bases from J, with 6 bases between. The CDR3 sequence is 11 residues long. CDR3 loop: CASSPKDTQYF. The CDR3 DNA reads TGTGCCAGCAGTCCCAAAGATACGCAGTATTTT.

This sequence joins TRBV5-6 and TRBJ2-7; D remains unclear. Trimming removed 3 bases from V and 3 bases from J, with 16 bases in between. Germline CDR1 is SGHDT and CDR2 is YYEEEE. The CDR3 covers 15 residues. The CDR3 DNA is TGTGCCAGCAGCTATACTCGACTCGGAAACTACGAGCAGTACTTC. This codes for CASSYTRLGNYEQYF. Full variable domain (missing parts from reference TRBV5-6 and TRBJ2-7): DAGVTQSPTHLIKTRGQQVTLRCSPKSGHDTVSWYQQALGQGPQFIFQYYEEEERQRGNFPDRFSGHQFPNYSSELNVNALLLGDSALYLCASSYTRLGNYEQYFGPGTRLTVT.

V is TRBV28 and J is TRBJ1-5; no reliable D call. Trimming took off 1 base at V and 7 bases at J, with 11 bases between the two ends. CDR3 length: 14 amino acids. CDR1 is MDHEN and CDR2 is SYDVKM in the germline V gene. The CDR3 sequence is CASSLLPARQPQHF. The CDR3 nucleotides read TGTGCCAGCAGTTTATTGCCCGCGCGGCAGCCCCAGCATTTT.

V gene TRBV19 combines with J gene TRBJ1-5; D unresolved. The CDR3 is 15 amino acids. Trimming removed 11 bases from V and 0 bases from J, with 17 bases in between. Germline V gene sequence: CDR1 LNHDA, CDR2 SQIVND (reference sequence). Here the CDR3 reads CASSSQPASNQPQHF. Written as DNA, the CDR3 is TGTGCCTCCAGCTCCCAGCCGGCTAGCAATCAGCCCCAGCATTTT. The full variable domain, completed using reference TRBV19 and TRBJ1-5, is DGGITQSPKYLFRKEGQNVTLSCEQNLNHDAMYWYRQDPGQGLRLIYYSQIVNDFQKGDIAEGYSVSREKKESFPLTVTSAQKNPTAFYLCASSSQPASNQPQHFGDGTRLSIL.

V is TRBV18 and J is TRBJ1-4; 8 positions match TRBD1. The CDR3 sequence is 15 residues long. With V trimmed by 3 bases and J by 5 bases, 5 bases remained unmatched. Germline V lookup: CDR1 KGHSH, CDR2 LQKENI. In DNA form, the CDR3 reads TGTGCCAGCTCACCTCGGACAGGGCCCAATGAAAAACTGTTTTTT. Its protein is CASSPRTGPNEKLFF.

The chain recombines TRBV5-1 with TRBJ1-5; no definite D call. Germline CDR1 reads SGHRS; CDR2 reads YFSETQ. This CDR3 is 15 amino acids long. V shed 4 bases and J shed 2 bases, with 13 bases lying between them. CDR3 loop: CASSPDPGGNQPQHF. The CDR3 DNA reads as TGCGCCAGCAGCCCGGACCCCGGGGGCAATCAGCCCCAGCATTTT.

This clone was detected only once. The CDR3 nucleotides read TGTGCCAGCAGCGTAGAGGTCGTCTTGGACAGGGGGCGCAGATATGCCCAGTACTTC. Its translation: CASSVEVVLDRGRRYAQYF. This rearrangement joins TRBV9 to TRBJ2-5; 11 bases line up with TRBD1. CDR1 is SGDLS, CDR2 YYNGEE, per germline. The CDR3 runs to 19 residues. V lost 0 bases and J lost 9; bases outside the gene matches: 19.

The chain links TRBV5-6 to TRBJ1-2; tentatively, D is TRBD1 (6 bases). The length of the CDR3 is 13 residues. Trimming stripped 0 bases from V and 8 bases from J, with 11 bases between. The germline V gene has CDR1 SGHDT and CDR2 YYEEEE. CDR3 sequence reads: CASSLDRAWGYTF. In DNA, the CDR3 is TGTGCCAGCAGCTTGGACAGGGCCTGGGGCTACACCTTC.

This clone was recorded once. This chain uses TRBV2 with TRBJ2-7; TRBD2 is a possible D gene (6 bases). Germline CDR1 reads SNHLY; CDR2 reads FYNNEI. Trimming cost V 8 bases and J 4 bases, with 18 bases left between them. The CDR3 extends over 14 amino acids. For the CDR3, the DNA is TGTGCCAGCCAAAGCGAGATCGGAGGGTACGAGCAGTACTTC. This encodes CASQSEIGGYEQYF.

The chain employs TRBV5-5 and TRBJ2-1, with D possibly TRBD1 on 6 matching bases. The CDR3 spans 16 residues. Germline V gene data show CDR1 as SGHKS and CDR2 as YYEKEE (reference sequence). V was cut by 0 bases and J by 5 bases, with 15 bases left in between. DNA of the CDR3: TGTGCCAGCAGCTTGGGGGACATCCCCGGGGACAATGAGCAGTTCTTC. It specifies CASSLGDIPGDNEQFF.

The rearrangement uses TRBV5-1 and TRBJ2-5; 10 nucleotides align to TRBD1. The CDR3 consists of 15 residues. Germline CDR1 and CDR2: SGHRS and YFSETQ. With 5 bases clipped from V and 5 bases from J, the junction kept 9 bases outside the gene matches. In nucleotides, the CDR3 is TGCGCCAGCAGGACAGGGGGCGCTCCCTTGGAGACCCAGTACTTC. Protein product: CASRTGGAPLETQYF.

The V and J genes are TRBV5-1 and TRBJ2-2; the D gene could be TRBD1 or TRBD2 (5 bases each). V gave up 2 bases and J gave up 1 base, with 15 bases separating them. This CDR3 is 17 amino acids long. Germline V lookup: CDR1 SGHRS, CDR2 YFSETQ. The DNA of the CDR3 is TGCGCCAGCAGCTTAGGATCCGGGACCAAGAACACCGGGGAGCTGTTTTTT. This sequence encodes CASSLGSGTKNTGELFF.

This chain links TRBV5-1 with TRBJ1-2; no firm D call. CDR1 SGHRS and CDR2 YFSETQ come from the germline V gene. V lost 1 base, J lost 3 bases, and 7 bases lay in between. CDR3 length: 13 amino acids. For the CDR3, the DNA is TGCGCCAGCAGCTTGACCGCCGACTATGGCTACACCTTC. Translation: CASSLTADYGYTF.

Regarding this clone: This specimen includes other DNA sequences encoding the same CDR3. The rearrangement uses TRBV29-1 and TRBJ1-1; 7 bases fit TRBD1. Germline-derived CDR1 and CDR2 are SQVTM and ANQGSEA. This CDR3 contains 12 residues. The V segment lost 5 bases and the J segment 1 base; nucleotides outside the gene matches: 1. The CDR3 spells CSVNRGNTEAFF. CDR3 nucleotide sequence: TGCAGCGTTAACAGGGGGAACACTGAAGCTTTCTTT.

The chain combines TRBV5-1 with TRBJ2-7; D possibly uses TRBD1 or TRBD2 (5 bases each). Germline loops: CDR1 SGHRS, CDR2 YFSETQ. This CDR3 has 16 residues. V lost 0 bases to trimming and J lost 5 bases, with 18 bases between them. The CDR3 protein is CASSLVRGAIRDEQYF. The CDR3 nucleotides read TGCGCCAGCAGCTTGGTGAGGGGAGCGATTCGGGACGAGCAGTACTTC.

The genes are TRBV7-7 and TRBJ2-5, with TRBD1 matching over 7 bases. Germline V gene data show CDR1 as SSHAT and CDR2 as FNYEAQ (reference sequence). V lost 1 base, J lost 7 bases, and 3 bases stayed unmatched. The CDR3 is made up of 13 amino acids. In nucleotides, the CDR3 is TGTGCCAGCAGCTTAGGACAGGGATCGACCCAGTACTTC. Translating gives CASSLGQGSTQYF.

In nucleotides, the CDR3 is TGTGCCAGCAGCCTAGATAGCGGGGCAGATACGCAGTATTTT. This codes for CASSLDSGADTQYF. The V and J genes are TRBV5-4 and TRBJ2-3; 8 bases line up with TRBD2. This CDR3 has 14 amino acids. Germline CDR1 reads SGHNT; CDR2 reads YYREEE (reference sequence). V gave up 4 bases and J gave up 4 bases; unmatched junction bases: 5. The entire variable domain, with the rest obtained from reference TRBV5-4 and TRBJ2-3, is as follows: ETGVTQSPTHLIKTRGQQVTLRCSSQSGHNTVSWYQQALGQGPQFIFQYYREEENGRGNFPPRFSGLQFPNYSSELNVNALELDDSALYLCASSLDSGADTQYFGPGTRLTVL.

CDR3 residues: CASSFLSGITTYEQYF. As DNA, the CDR3 is TGTGCCAGCAGCTTTCTTAGCGGGATCACAACCTACGAGCAGTACTTC. This chain links TRBV7-2 with TRBJ2-7; 8 nucleotides align to TRBD2. This CDR3 comprises 16 residues. V lost 3 bases and J lost 2; bases outside the gene matches: 9. Germline V gene lookup returns CDR1 SGHTA and CDR2 FQGNSA.

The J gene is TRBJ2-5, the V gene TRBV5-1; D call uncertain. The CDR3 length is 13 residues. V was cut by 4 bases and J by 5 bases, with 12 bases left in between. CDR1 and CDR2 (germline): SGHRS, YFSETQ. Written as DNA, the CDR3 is TGCGCCAGCAGCCAAGTCTTCCGGGAGACCCAGTACTTC. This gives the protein CASSQVFRETQYF. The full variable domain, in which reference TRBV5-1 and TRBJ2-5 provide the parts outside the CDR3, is KAGVTQTPRYLIKTRGQQVTLSCSPISGHRSVSWYQQTPGQGLQFLFEYFSETQRNKGNFPGRFSGRQFSNSRSEMNVSTLELGDSALYLCASSQVFRETQYFGPGTRLLVL.

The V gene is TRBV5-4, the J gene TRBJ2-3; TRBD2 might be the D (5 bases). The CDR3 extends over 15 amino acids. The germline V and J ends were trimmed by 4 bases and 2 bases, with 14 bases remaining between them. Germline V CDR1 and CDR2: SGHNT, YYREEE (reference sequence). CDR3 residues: CASSLTSSFTDTQYF. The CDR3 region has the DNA TGTGCCAGCAGCCTCACTAGTTCTTTCACAGATACGCAGTATTTT.

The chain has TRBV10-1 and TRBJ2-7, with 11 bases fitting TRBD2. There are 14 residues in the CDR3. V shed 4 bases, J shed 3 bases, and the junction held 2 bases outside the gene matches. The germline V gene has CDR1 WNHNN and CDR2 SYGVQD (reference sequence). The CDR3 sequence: CASSGLAGNYEQYF. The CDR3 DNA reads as TGCGCCAGCAGTGGACTAGCGGGAAACTACGAGCAGTACTTC.

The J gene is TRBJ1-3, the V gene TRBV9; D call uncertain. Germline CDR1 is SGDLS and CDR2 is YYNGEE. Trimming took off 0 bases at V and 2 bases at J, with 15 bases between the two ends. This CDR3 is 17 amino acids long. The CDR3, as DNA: TGTGCCAGCAGCGTAGAGGGCGTTGATAGGCCTGGAAACACCATATATTTT. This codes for CASSVEGVDRPGNTIYF.

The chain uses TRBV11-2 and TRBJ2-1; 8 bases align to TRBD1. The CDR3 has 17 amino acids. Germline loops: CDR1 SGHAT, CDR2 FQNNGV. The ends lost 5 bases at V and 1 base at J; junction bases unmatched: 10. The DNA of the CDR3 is TGTGCCAGCAGCAGAACTACACAGGGGGGATCCTACAATGAGCAGTTCTTC. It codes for CASSRTTQGGSYNEQFF.

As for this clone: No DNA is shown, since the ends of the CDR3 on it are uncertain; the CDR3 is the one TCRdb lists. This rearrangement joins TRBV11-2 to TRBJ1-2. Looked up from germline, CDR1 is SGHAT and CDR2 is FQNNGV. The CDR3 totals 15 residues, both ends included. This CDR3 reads CASSLVGPGGYGYTF.

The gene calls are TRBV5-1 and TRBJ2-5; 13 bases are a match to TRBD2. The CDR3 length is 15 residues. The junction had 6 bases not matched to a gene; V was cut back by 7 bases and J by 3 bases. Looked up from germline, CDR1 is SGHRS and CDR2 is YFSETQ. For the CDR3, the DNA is TGCGCCAGCCTCCGGGGGACTAGCGGGAAAGAGACCCAGTACTTC. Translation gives CASLRGTSGKETQYF.